This T cell receptor (beta chain) was retrieved from a study of blood T cells in healthy people across ages. Overall study findings and caveats: Lack of knowledge of donor CMV status possibly confounded expanded clonotype changes.

A second PCR, run for roughly 7 to 12 cycles, used a sample-barcoded 5' primer plus a J-beta primer mix. MiXCR, applied by TCRdb to the 5' RACE reads, yields one record per CDR3 protein. The sample has about 1.7 million distinct CDR3 sequences, about 30% seen once; the top ten hold 7.7%. As regards this clonotype: The target antigen is unknown.

The sequencing sample was made of blood. This sequence was found in a woman between 25 and 40 years old in good health.

The CDR3: CSASAHDISYEQYF. CDR3 bases: TGCAGTGCTAGCGCCCACGACATATCCTACGAGCAGTACTTC. The chain links TRBV20-1 to TRBJ2-7, with no clear D. Germline V lookup: CDR1 DFQATT, CDR2 SNEGSKA (reference sequence). V lost 3 bases and J 1 base, leaving 13 bases between the germline ends. The CDR3 has 14 amino acids.